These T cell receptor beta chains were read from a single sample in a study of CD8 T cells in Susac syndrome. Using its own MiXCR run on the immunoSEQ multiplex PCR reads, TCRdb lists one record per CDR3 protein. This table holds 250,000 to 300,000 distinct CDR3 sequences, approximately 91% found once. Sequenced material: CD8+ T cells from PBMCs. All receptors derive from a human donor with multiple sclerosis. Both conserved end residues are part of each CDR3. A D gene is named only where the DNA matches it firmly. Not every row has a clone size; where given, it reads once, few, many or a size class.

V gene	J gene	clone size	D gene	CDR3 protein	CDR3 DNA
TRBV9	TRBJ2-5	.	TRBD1	CASSLRTGGAGETQYF	TGTGCCAGCAGCCTCCGGACAGGGGGCGCCGGGGAGACCCAGTACTTC
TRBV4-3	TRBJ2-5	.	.	CASSQEPYRETQYF	TGCGCCAGCAGCCAAGAACCCTACCGAGAGACCCAGTACTTC
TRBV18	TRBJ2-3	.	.	CASSLPRQEDTQYF	TGTGCCAGCTCACTCCCACGGCAAGAAGATACGCAGTATTTT
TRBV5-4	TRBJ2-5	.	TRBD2	CASSFSGGLQETQYF	TGTGCCAGCAGCTTTAGCGGGGGGCTTCAAGAGACCCAGTACTTC
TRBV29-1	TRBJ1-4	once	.	CSVRALNEKLFF	TGCAGCGTCCGGGCCCTTAATGAAAAACTGTTTTTT
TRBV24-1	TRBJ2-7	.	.	CATSDLWGEQYF	TGTGCCACCAGTGATTTGTGGGGTGAGCAGTACTTC
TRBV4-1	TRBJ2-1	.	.	CASSRRTRLNEQFF	TGCGCCAGCAGCCGAAGGACCCGTCTCAATGAGCAGTTCTTC
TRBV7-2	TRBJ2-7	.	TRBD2	CASRRGGHEQYF	TGTGCCAGCAGACGGGGGGGCCACGAGCAGTACTTC
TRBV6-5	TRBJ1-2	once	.	CASSYTTSAAIYGYTF	TGTGCCAGCAGTTACACGACCTCCGCAGCGATCTATGGCTACACCTTC
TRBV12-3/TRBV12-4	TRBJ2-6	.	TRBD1	CASSPGQGEYSGANVLTF	TGTGCCAGCAGTCCGGGACAGGGAGAATATTCCGGGGCCAACGTCCTGACTTTC
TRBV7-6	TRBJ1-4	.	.	CASSRAGRAGEKLFF	TGTGCCAGCAGCCGGGCGGGGAGGGCCGGTGAAAAACTGTTTTTT
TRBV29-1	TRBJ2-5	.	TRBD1	CSVPGTGQETQYF	TGCAGCGTTCCCGGGACAGGGCAAGAGACCCAGTACTTC
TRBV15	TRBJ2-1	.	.	CATSRDRDLTYNEQFF	TGTGCCACCAGCAGAGATAGGGACCTAACCTACAATGAGCAGTTCTTC
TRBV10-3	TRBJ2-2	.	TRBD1	CAIRFKTGWNTGELFF	TGTGCCATCAGATTTAAGACAGGGTGGAACACCGGGGAGCTGTTTTTT
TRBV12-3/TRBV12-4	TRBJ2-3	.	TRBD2	CASSPILAGGTDTQYF	TGTGCCAGCAGTCCAATCTTAGCGGGAGGCACAGATACGCAGTATTTT
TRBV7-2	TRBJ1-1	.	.	CASSLAGGAGNTEAFF	TGTGCCAGCAGCTTAGCCGGTGGGGCAGGAAACACTGAAGCTTTCTTT
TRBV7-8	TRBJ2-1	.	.	CASSLAQTYNEQFF	TGTGCCAGCAGCTTAGCACAGACGTACAATGAGCAGTTCTTC
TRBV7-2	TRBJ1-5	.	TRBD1	CASSFFRQGTNQPQHF	TGTGCCAGCAGCTTTTTCCGACAGGGGACAAATCAGCCCCAGCATTTT